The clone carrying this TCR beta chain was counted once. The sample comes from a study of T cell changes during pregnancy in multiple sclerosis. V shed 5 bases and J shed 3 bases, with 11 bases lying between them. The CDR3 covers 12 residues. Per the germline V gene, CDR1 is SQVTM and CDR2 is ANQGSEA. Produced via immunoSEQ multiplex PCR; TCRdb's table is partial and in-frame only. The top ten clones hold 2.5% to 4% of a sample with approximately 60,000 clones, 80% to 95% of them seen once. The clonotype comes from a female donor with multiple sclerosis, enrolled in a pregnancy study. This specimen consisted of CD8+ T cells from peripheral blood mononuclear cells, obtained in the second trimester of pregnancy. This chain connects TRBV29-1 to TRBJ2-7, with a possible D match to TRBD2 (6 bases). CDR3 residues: CSVRSSGYEQYF. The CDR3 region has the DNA TGCAGCGTTCGGAGTAGCGGCTACGAGCAGTACTTC.